These T cell receptor beta chains were read from a single sample in a study of CD4 T cells in relation to SARS-CoV-2 and coronaviruses. Clones were sequenced by immunoSEQ multiplex PCR, and TCRdb holds only the in-frame ones, with some missing. The table includes about 36,000 clones, approximately 80% detected once. Their recognized antigens are unknown. Specimen: naive CD4+ T cells from PBMCs, cultured in vitro. These receptors came from an adult with COVID-19. CDR3s include the opening cysteine and the closing phenylalanine or tryptophan. A D gene is named only where the DNA matches it firmly. Some rows have no size entry. The others give once, few or many, or a class for an expanded clone.

j_gene,d_gene,abundance,v_gene,CDR3nt,CDR3aa
TRBJ2-5,-,-,TRBV7-3,TGTGCCAGCAGCTTCGACGGCCAAGAGACCCAGTACTTC,CASSFDGQETQYF
TRBJ1-5,-,once,TRBV5-1,TGCGCCAGCAGCTTGGCGAGAGATCAGCCCCAGCATTTT,CASSLARDQPQHF
TRBJ2-6,TRBD1,-,TRBV5-5,TGTGCCAGCAGCTTGGCCGCTCGGACAGGGGGCTCTGGGGCCAACGTCCTGACTTTC,CASSLAARTGGSGANVLTF
TRBJ2-3,-,-,TRBV5-3,TGTGCCAGAAGTTTTATTTTGGACAGACGCACAGATACGCAGTATTTT,CARSFILDRRTDTQYF
TRBJ2-4,-,-,TRBV5-1,TGCGCCAGCAGCCCAGAAGGCGGGACCCCAAGGAAGTACTTC,CASSPEGGTPRKYF
TRBJ2-5,TRBD2,-,TRBV4-1,TGCGCCAGCAGCCGGGGACTAGCGGGAGGACTTCAAGAGACCCAGTACTTC,CASSRGLAGGLQETQYF
TRBJ2-5,TRBD2,-,TRBV7-9,TGTGCCAGCAGCTTAGACGGGGGGGGAGGAAGGGAGACCCAGTACTTC,CASSLDGGGGRETQYF
TRBJ2-7,-,-,TRBV9,TGTGCCAGCAGCAGGGGAAGGGAGCAGTACTTC,CASSRGREQYF
TRBJ1-5,TRBD1,-,TRBV23-1,TGCGCCAGCCCCCAGGGACAGCATCAGCCCCAGCATTTT,CASPQGQHQPQHF
TRBJ1-5,-,-,TRBV28,TGTGCCAGCACCAACTTCCGAGCTAAATTCCTCAATCAGCCCCAGCATTTT,CASTNFRAKFLNQPQHF
TRBJ2-1,TRBD1,-,TRBV27,TGTGCCAGCAGGCCGGACAGGAGCTCCTACAATGAGCAGTTCTTC,CASRPDRSSYNEQFF